Shown below are 5 T cell receptor delta chains from a single sample sequenced in a study of γδ T cells in repeated Plasmodium falciparum infection. Bulk repertoires came from Vgamma9/Vdelta2+ or Vdelta2-negative gammadelta T cells flow-sorted from PBMC. TCRdb re-processed the multiplex PCR reads via CATT. Among approximately 60,000 delta-chain clones, around 1.8% were seen once, and the ten largest hold 14% to 15%. The sequenced sample consisted of gamma-delta T cells from blood. The receptor set was obtained from a pool of human donors (malaria-infected and uninfected, not separated).

This clone was seen more than once but under ten times. This likely reflects a read error, since a far larger clone is one base away. In the same sample, other DNA sequences code for this CDR3. V is TRDV3 and J is TRDJ1; 8 nucleotides agree with TRDD3. The V gene's germline CDR1 is TVYSNPD and CDR2 GDNSRS (reference sequence). The CDR3 contains 23 residues. The CDR3 reads CAFRGVRSGLQGGGLLYTDKLIF. The CDR3, as DNA: TGTGCCTTTAGAGGGGTTAGGTCGGGCCTACAGGGTGGGGGATTACTGTACACCGATAAACTTATCTTT.

There are many counts of this clone. The DNA of the CDR3 is TGTGCTCTTGGGGAACGAGTATTTCCAGATGTACTGGGGGATACAGCACAACTCTTCTTT. Translating gives CALGERVFPDVLGDTAQLFF. The chain uses TRDV1 and TRDJ2, with 10 bases matching TRDD3. The J gene, left out of TCRdb, was set here by checking the DNA against germline. Germline V lookup: CDR1 TSWWSYY, CDR2 QGS. V shed 1 base, J shed 5 bases, and the junction held 16 bases outside the gene matches. The CDR3 is 20 amino acids.

This clone was counted between two and nine times. It is likely a read error: a sequence one base away is far more abundant. This same CDR3 is encoded by further DNA sequences in the sample. The V and J genes are TRDV1 and TRDJ2; perhaps D is TRDD2 or TRDD3 (6 bases each). The CDR3 extends over 22 amino acids. The germline V gene has CDR1 TSWWSYY and CDR2 QGS. Trimming removed 3 bases from V and 2 bases from J, with 31 bases in between. The CDR3 sequence is CALGDVVLHPLGDTSLTAQLFF. The CDR3 bases are TGTGCTCTTGGGGACGTCGTCCTACATCCACTGGGAGATACCAGCTTGACAGCACAACTCTTCTTT.

In its sample, this clone was seen many times. This DNA translates differently at residue 6 from the TCRdb protein, which is that of a much larger clone; a read error is likely, and the protein shown is the DNA's own translation. V usage is TRDV1 and J usage is TRDJ1; D possibly corresponds to TRDD3 (8 bases). Germline assignment: CDR1 TSWWSYY and CDR2 QGS. The V gene lost 3 bases and the J gene lost 3 bases, with 26 bases spanning the gap. The CDR3 consists of 19 residues. CDR3 amino acids: CALGDMVPTLLGAPDKLIF. DNA for the CDR3: TGTGCTCTTGGGGACATGGTTCCTACGCTACTGGGGGCTCCCGATAAACTCATCTTT.

This clone came up a few times. A read error likely explains why the TCRdb protein, taken from a much larger clone, differs from this DNA's translation at residue 16; the protein shown is translated from the DNA. The chain links TRDV1 to TRDJ1, with 7 bases fitting TRDD3. CDR1 and CDR2 (germline): TSWWSYY, QGS. The CDR3 is 22 residues long. With 8 bases clipped from V and 2 bases from J, the junction kept 32 bases outside the gene matches. The CDR3 spells CALWGDRIPCTGDGGCTDKLIF. The CDR3 bases are TGTGCTCTTTGGGGTGACCGCATACCCTGTACTGGGGATGGGGGGTGTACCGATAAACTCATCTTT.